These 5 T cell receptor beta chains came from one sample sequenced in a study of cytomegalovirus exposure and HLA in healthy donors. Amplification used 60 Vbeta primers and 13 Jbeta primers. Profiled with immunoSEQ multiplex PCR; TCRdb holds only in-frame clones, not every one. The repertoire includes fewer than 150,000 clones, roughly three quarters of them detected once, and 4.9% sits in the top ten. The sequenced sample consisted of PBMCs. These receptors all stem from a woman in her forties or fifties in good health and CMV-seronegative.

The V gene is TRBV5-1, the J gene TRBJ2-5; TRBD2 matches 11 bases. Germline V gene sequence: CDR1 SGHRS, CDR2 YFSETQ. The CDR3 runs 16 residues. Trimming removed 4 bases from V and 1 base from J; junction bases left unmatched: 6. The DNA of the CDR3 is TGCGCCAGCAGCCCAACTAGCGGGGGTCGCCAAGAGACCCAGTACTTC. It encodes CASSPTSGGRQETQYF.

In this sample, this clone turned up a few times. The rearrangement uses TRBV6-6 and TRBJ2-5, with D perhaps matching TRBD1 (5 bases). The CDR3 contains 14 residues. Trimming removed 11 bases from V and 2 bases from J, with 18 bases in between. Germline CDR1 and CDR2: MNHNY and SVGAGI (reference sequence). In DNA, the CDR3 is TGTGCCGGGGCCGAACAGGCATTGCAAGAGACCCAGTACTTC. This gives the protein CAGAEQALQETQYF.

The DNA for the CDR3 is TGTGCCAGTAATGAACTTAAGGGGGCAAGGGGTGAAGCTTTCTTT. This codes for CASNELKGARGEAFF. The genes are TRBV28 and TRBJ1-1; 7 positions agree with TRBD1. V shed 9 bases, J shed 7 bases, and the junction held 17 bases outside the gene matches. This CDR3 region has 15 residues. Germline assignment: CDR1 MDHEN and CDR2 SYDVKM.

This CDR3 reads CASSPGGAYGYTF. The CDR3 DNA sequence: TGTGCCAGCAGCCCCGGGGGGGCCTATGGCTACACCTTC. V and J are TRBV28 and TRBJ1-2, with TRBD1 as a possible D gene (6 bases). This CDR3 is 13 amino acids long. The germline CDR1 and CDR2 sequences are MDHEN and SYDVKM. V lost 6 bases to trimming and J lost 4 bases, with 12 bases between them.

This chain uses TRBV7-8 with TRBJ2-7, with a possible D match to TRBD1 (5 bases). CDR3 length: 14 residues. Trimming pared 5 bases from V and 2 bases from J, leaving 13 bases between. Germline CDR1 is SGHVS and CDR2 is FQNEAQ. CDR3 loop: CASSPRGRAYEQYF. The DNA for the CDR3 is TGTGCCAGCAGCCCAAGGGGCAGAGCCTACGAGCAGTACTTC.